This entry is about one TCR beta chain. The target antigen is unknown. An end of the junction differs from the germline gene, which may be a read error. The data were taken from a study of tumor-infiltrating lymphocytes in primary liver carcinoma. Overall study: Spanning 30 to 69 years of age, the patients were men and women. Staged T1-T3 N0M0, the tumors had sizes that ranged from roughly 4 to 11 cm across.

Joint extraction of RNA and DNA used roughly 20-33 mg of bulk tissue that was unsorted. At sampling, these chronic HBV carriers had received no treatment. Making TCR beta cDNA involved around 520 ng total RNA and a constant-region primer. Investigators got TCR beta libraries out of three nested multiplex PCR rounds, done with slightly modified ARM-PCR. Forward primers for TRBV1-TRBV30 and a C-beta reverse primer served the first two PCR rounds, at around 11 cycles each. TCRdb used MiXCR to reprocess the multiplex PCR reads, holding one entry per CDR3 protein. The table includes 35,000 to 50,000 distinct CDR3 sequences, 75% detected once. Study-wide results and caveats: Compared with tumor region pairs, tumor-adjacent and tumor-blood pairs overlapped less.

This CDR3 has 13 amino acids. CDR1 and CDR2 (germline): MDHEN, SYDVKM. The sequenced material came from tumor-adjacent normal liver tissue. This clonotype was obtained from a woman under 40 with primary liver carcinoma and hepatitis B virus infection. The chain combines TRBV28 with TRBJ2-3; weak D call: TRBD2 (5 bases). Here the CDR3 DNA reads TGTGTCAGCAGTCAAACTAGATTAAATACGCAATATTTT. Its protein product is CVSSQTRLNTQYF.